The 29 T cell receptor beta chains listed next were all sequenced from one sample in a study of T cell repertoires in cytomegalovirus infection (dated by TCRdb to about 2019). The instrument given in TCRdb is Illumina HiSeq 1500. Using fastp at Q25 and MiXCR, TCRdb reprocessed the public reads and kept productive beta chains. Every entry covers one CDR3 protein and lists the most common genes and DNA from its rows. The sample table contains roughly 300,000 distinct CDR3 sequences; only one count was recorded for 8% to 9.5% of them. Clones ranked in the top ten supply 4.3% of the sample. The sample comprised PBMCs. Receptor source: a human donor in good health (CMV status not recorded). Some clones in this sample may be carry-over from other donors' samples.

This clonotype was observed a few times. The rearrangement links TRBV27 to TRBJ2-1; D not certain. The ends were cut back, 8 bases at V and 1 base at J, with 18 bases in the middle. CDR3 size: 16 residues. Looked up from germline, CDR1 is MNHEY and CDR2 is SMNVEV (reference sequence). The DNA of the CDR3 is TGTGCCAGCCTCCGCGCGGCGTCCCATTCCTACAATGAGCAGTTCTTC. This gives the protein CASLRAASHSYNEQFF.

V usage is TRBV6-2 or TRBV6-3 and J usage is TRBJ1-2; D not certain. Trimming took off 0 bases at V and 11 bases at J, with 16 bases between the two ends. This CDR3 has 14 residues. Germline assignment: CDR1 MNHEY and CDR2 SVGEGT. CDR3: CASSYSKSNIKYTF. In nucleotides, the CDR3 is TGTGCCAGCAGTTACTCAAAGAGCAACATCAAATACACCTTC.

In its sample, this clonotype was seen a few times. The CDR3 reads CASSRPGQGDTEAFF. CDR3 coding DNA: TGCGCCAGCAGCCGACCTGGACAGGGGGACACTGAAGCTTTCTTT. V gene TRBV5-1 combines with J gene TRBJ1-1; 10 bases are a match to TRBD1. Germline CDR1 reads SGHRS; CDR2 reads YFSETQ. CDR3 length: 15 residues. V gave up 4 bases and J gave up 3 bases; unmatched junction bases: 6. Using reference TRBV5-1 and TRBJ1-1 for the parts outside the CDR3, the full variable domain is KAGVTQTPRYLIKTRGQQVTLSCSPISGHRSVSWYQQTPGQGLQFLFEYFSETQRNKGNFPGRFSGRQFSNSRSEMNVSTLELGDSALYLCASSRPGQGDTEAFFGQGTRLTVV.

This clonotype was observed at least ten times. The V gene is TRBV19, the J gene TRBJ2-1; no firm D call. Trimming shortened V by 6 bases and J by 4 bases, and 16 bases separated the two germline ends. CDR3 size: 15 residues. CDR1 and CDR2 from the germline V gene are LNHDA and SQIVND (reference sequence). The CDR3 DNA sequence: TGTGCCAGTAGCCTAGACTCCGACCATTACAATGAGCAGTTCTTC. Residues: CASSLDSDHYNEQFF. The entire variable domain, with the rest obtained from reference TRBV19 and TRBJ2-1, is as follows: DGGITQSPKYLFRKEGQNVTLSCEQNLNHDAMYWYRQDPGQGLRLIYYSQIVNDFQKGDIAEGYSVSREKKESFPLTVTSAQKNPTAFYLCASSLDSDHYNEQFFGPGTRLTVL.

This CDR3 reads CASSLGEGFSNQPQHF. CDR3 in DNA: TGCGCCAGCAGCCTAGGGGAAGGGTTTAGCAATCAGCCCCAGCATTTT. This chain uses TRBV4-1 with TRBJ1-5; maybe TRBD1 (5 bases). This CDR3 has 16 amino acids. CDR1 is MGHRA and CDR2 is YSYEKL in the germline V gene. V was cut by 4 bases and J by 0 bases, with 13 bases left in between.

The chain links TRBV6-4 to TRBJ1-5; tentative D call: TRBD1 (5 bases). This CDR3 region has 15 residues. V was cut by 6 bases and J by 0 bases, with 12 bases left in between. The germline V gene encodes CDR1 MRHNA and CDR2 SNTAGT. CDR3: CASRGGGTSNQPQHF. CDR3 nucleotides: TGTGCCAGCAGGGGTGGTGGGACTAGCAATCAGCCCCAGCATTTT.

This clonotype has a count of ten or more. The V gene is TRBV7-2, the J gene TRBJ2-1; the match to TRBD2 covers 9 bases. This CDR3 is 16 amino acids long. Per the germline V gene, CDR1 is SGHTA and CDR2 is FQGNSA. J lost 8 bases, V lost 0 bases, and 8 bases had no gene match. The CDR3 DNA reads TGTGCCAGCAGCTTAGCGCCGGCGGGGGGGGGGCATGAGCAGTTCTTC. Translating it yields CASSLAPAGGGHEQFF.

A few counts support this clonotype. The chain carries TRBV20-1 and TRBJ2-1; no clear D gene. Trimming cost V 5 bases and J 4 bases, with 9 bases left between them. This CDR3 spans 12 amino acids. Per germline, CDR1 DFQATT and CDR2 SNEGSKA (reference sequence). The CDR3 region is CSAPDGYNEQFF. Here the CDR3 DNA reads TGCAGTGCTCCAGACGGTTACAATGAGCAGTTCTTC.

The chain employs TRBV11-1 and TRBJ1-1; 7 bases are shared with TRBD1. This CDR3 region has 13 residues. The V gene's germline CDR1 is SGHAT and CDR2 FQDESV (reference sequence). V lost 3 bases to trimming and J lost 6 bases; unmatched junction nucleotides: 4. The CDR3 DNA sequence: TGTGCCAGCAGCTTGACAGGGAGGGCTGAAGCTTTCTTT. This gives the protein CASSLTGRAEAFF. Based on the CDR3 plus reference TRBV11-1 and TRBJ1-1, the full variable domain is EAEVAQSPRYKITEKSQAVAFWCDPISGHATLYWYRQILGQGPELLVQFQDESVVDDSQLPKDRFSAERLKGVDSTLKIQPAELGDSAMYLCASSLTGRAEAFFGQGTRLTVV.

This clonotype was picked up a small number of times. V and J are TRBV20-1 and TRBJ2-3; possibly TRBD2 for D (6 bases). The CDR3 extends over 16 amino acids. The ends were cut back, 4 bases at V and 2 bases at J, with 19 bases in the middle. Germline CDR1 is DFQATT and CDR2 is SNEGSKA (reference sequence). CDR3: CSATGLQRADTDTQYF. CDR3 nucleotides: TGCAGTGCTACAGGACTTCAGCGGGCGGACACAGATACGCAGTATTTT.

V usage is TRBV6-2 or TRBV6-3 and J usage is TRBJ2-1; TRBD2 agrees at 8 bases. Germline V gene sequence: CDR1 MNHEY, CDR2 SVGEGT. V shed 0 bases, J shed 5 bases, and the junction held 6 bases outside the gene matches. The length of the CDR3 is 16 residues. The CDR3 spells CASSYSRLAGDNEQFF. In DNA form, the CDR3 reads TGTGCCAGCAGTTACTCGCGTCTAGCGGGTGACAATGAGCAGTTCTTC.

This clonotype came up many times. V and J are TRBV7-8 and TRBJ1-2; unclear D gene. V lost 6 bases to trimming and J lost 0 bases, with 14 bases between them. Germline V gene data show CDR1 as SGHVS and CDR2 as FQNEAQ. The length of the CDR3 is 15 residues. The CDR3 bases are TGTGCCAGCAGTCAGGACGCGAGTACTAACTATGGCTACACCTTC. Protein sequence: CASSQDASTNYGYTF.

This clonotype occurred many times. The CDR3 is CASSLDRGTEAFF. The CDR3 DNA sequence: TGTGCCAGCAGCTTAGACAGGGGCACTGAAGCTTTCTTT. The gene calls are TRBV7-8 and TRBJ1-1; 7 nucleotides agree with TRBD1. V shed 1 base, J shed 4 bases, and the junction held 0 bases outside the gene matches. The CDR3 spans 13 residues. Germline assignment: CDR1 SGHVS and CDR2 FQNEAQ.

This chain connects TRBV6-2 or TRBV6-3 to TRBJ1-3; TRBD1 aligns across 7 bases. The V gene's germline CDR1 is MNHEY and CDR2 SVGEGT. Trimming took 6 bases from V and 0 from J; bases not matched to a gene: 5. The CDR3 extends over 15 amino acids. The CDR3 sequence is CASRPTGTSGNTIYF. The CDR3 nucleotides read TGTGCCAGCAGGCCGACAGGGACCTCTGGAAACACCATATATTTT.

The chain recombines TRBV28 with TRBJ1-2; D perhaps matches TRBD1 (6 bases). The CDR3 contains 13 residues. The V gene lost 8 bases and the J gene lost 4 bases, with 14 bases spanning the gap. CDR1 and CDR2 from the germline V gene are MDHEN and SYDVKM. CDR3 DNA: TGTGCCAGCGGGGTGGACAGCCTCTATGGCTACACCTTC. It encodes CASGVDSLYGYTF.

This clonotype was recorded at least ten times. The CDR3 region is CASSHHGGRTGELFF. CDR3 bases: TGTGCCAGCAGCCATCACGGGGGCCGCACCGGGGAGCTGTTTTTT. The V call is TRBV7-9, the J call TRBJ2-2; either TRBD1 or TRBD2 may fit D (6 bases each). Germline assignment: CDR1 SEHNR and CDR2 FQNEAQ (reference sequence). Trimming left V 5 bases short and J 4 bases short, with 14 bases between. This CDR3 region has 15 residues.

In this sample, this clonotype turned up many times. A much larger clone sits a single nucleotide away, making a read error possible. The chain recombines TRBV12-3 or TRBV12-4 with TRBJ2-2, with 7 bases fitting TRBD1. This CDR3 contains 15 residues. After removal of 2 bases from V and 2 bases from J, the junction contained 2 bases not matched to a gene. The CDR3 DNA is TGTGCCAGCAGTTTAAGGACAGGAAACACCGGGGAGCTGTTTTTT. This translates into CASSLRTGNTGELFF.

Many counts were recorded for this clonotype. The chain combines TRBV25-1 with TRBJ1-5; maybe TRBD1 (5 bases). V was cut by 6 bases and J by 7 bases, with 16 bases left in between. Germline loops: CDR1 MGHDK, CDR2 SYGVNS. This CDR3 contains 14 residues. The CDR3 is CASRGGGRSQPQHF. CDR3 coding DNA: TGTGCCAGCAGGGGCGGGGGACGGAGCCAGCCCCAGCATTTT. The entire variable domain, with the rest obtained from reference TRBV25-1 and TRBJ1-5, is as follows: EADIYQTPRYLVIGTGKKITLECSQTMGHDKMYWYQQDPGMELHLIHYSYGVNSTEKGDLSSESTVSRIRTEHFPLTLESARPSHTSQYLCASRGGGRSQPQHFGDGTRLSIL.

The chain has TRBV24-1 and TRBJ2-1, with D perhaps matching TRBD2 (5 bases). The length of the CDR3 is 12 residues. The V gene's germline CDR1 is KGHDR and CDR2 SFDVKD. V was cut by 9 bases and J by 6 bases, with 11 bases left in between. CDR3 DNA sequence: TGTGCCACCCCCCCGAGGGTCAATGAGCAGTTCTTC. The encoded protein is CATPPRVNEQFF.

This clonotype was detected many times. The rearrangement links TRBV7-2 to TRBJ1-6, with D possibly TRBD1 on 6 matching bases. Germline CDR1 SGHTA, CDR2 FQGNSA. Trimming removed 6 bases from V and 4 bases from J, with 13 bases in between. The length of the CDR3 is 15 residues. The CDR3 protein is CASSSLQGYNSPLHF. In DNA form, the CDR3 reads TGTGCCAGCAGTTCCCTACAGGGTTATAATTCACCCCTCCACTTT.

This clonotype turned up a few times. The rearrangement uses TRBV19 and TRBJ2-6, with a weak D call TRBD1 (6 bases). V dropped 7 bases and J dropped 0 bases, with 10 bases sitting between them. Germline lookup yields CDR1 LNHDA and CDR2 SQIVND (reference sequence). This CDR3 comprises 15 residues. CDR3 nucleotides: TGTGCCAGTACCTTCAGGGGCTCTGGGGCCAACGTCCTGACTTTC. Translated, it gives CASTFRGSGANVLTF. The variable domain in full, completed from reference TRBV19 and TRBJ2-6, reads DGGITQSPKYLFRKEGQNVTLSCEQNLNHDAMYWYRQDPGQGLRLIYYSQIVNDFQKGDIAEGYSVSREKKESFPLTVTSAQKNPTAFYLCASTFRGSGANVLTFGAGSRLTVL.

This chain uses TRBV7-2 with TRBJ2-1; 10 bases fit TRBD2. Germline CDR1 reads SGHTA; CDR2 reads FQGNSA. V dropped 6 bases and J dropped 5; count of bases not matched to a gene: 7. The CDR3 covers 15 residues. CDR3 coding DNA: TGTGCCAGCAGACAGGGACTAGCGACTAACAATGAGCAGTTCTTC. Amino acid sequence: CASRQGLATNNEQFF.

This clonotype has more than one count but fewer than ten. The J gene is TRBJ1-1, the V gene TRBV12-3 or TRBV12-4, with unresolved D. Trimming removed 6 bases at V and 5 bases at J, with 16 bases between. CDR3 length: 14 amino acids. The chain's CDR3 is CASSWTGKGTEAFF. CDR3 in DNA: TGTGCCAGCAGCTGGACGGGAAAAGGGACTGAAGCTTTCTTT.

This clonotype has ten or more counts. This chain connects TRBV28 to TRBJ2-3, with 9 bases lining up with TRBD2. CDR1 MDHEN and CDR2 SYDVKM come from the germline V gene. The CDR3 extends over 19 amino acids. Losses at the gene ends were 6 bases for V and 0 bases for J; bases not matched to a gene: 16. For the CDR3, the DNA is TGTGCCAGCAGATCTAGACTAGCGGAGACCACACCTAGCACAGATACGCAGTATTTT. It specifies CASRSRLAETTPSTDTQYF.

This clonotype was recorded many times. The rearrangement links TRBV7-2 to TRBJ1-5; 9 nucleotides agree with TRBD1. V was pared by 5 bases and J by 7 bases, with 9 bases of the junction left unmatched. Germline CDR1 and CDR2: SGHTA and FQGNSA. This CDR3 is built from 15 residues. The CDR3 sequence is CASSPRQGQGQPQHF. The CDR3, as DNA: TGTGCCAGCAGCCCTAGACAGGGACAGGGCCAGCCCCAGCATTTT.

This clonotype was counted ten times or more. This rearrangement joins TRBV7-2 to TRBJ2-6; D is possibly TRBD2 (6 bases). The CDR3 length is 18 residues. V gave up 1 base and J gave up 0 bases, with 13 bases separating them. Germline values: CDR1 SGHTA, CDR2 FQGNSA. As DNA, the CDR3 is TGTGCCAGCAGCTTAGAGGCGGGACCATTCTCTGGGGCCAACGTCCTGACTTTC. It encodes CASSLEAGPFSGANVLTF.

This clonotype was counted between two and nine times. V gene TRBV20-1 combines with J gene TRBJ2-3; 8 nucleotides line up with TRBD1. The length of the CDR3 is 13 residues. Germline-derived CDR1 and CDR2 are DFQATT and SNEGSKA (reference sequence). After removal of 5 bases from V and 2 bases from J, the junction contained 3 bases not matched to a gene. The CDR3 is CSARDRPTDTQYF. The CDR3 DNA is TGCAGTGCTCGGGACAGGCCCACAGATACGCAGTATTTT.

This clonotype was recorded a few times. The V call is TRBV7-9, the J call TRBJ1-6; D might be TRBD1 (5 bases). The CDR3 runs to 15 residues. Germline CDR1 SEHNR, CDR2 FQNEAQ (reference sequence). V dropped 5 bases and J dropped 10 bases, with 18 bases sitting between them. CDR3 loop: CASSRADFKGSPLHF. As DNA, the CDR3 is TGTGCCAGCAGCCGGGCGGACTTTAAGGGGTCACCCCTCCACTTT.

V usage is TRBV7-2 and J usage is TRBJ2-3; 15 bases fit TRBD2. Per the germline V gene, CDR1 is SGHTA and CDR2 is FQGNSA. After removal of 5 bases from V and 6 bases from J, the junction contained 9 bases not matched to a gene. CDR3 length: 17 amino acids. In nucleotides, the CDR3 is TGTGCCAGCAGCATCCGGACTAGCGGGGGGGCAGGGGATACGCAGTATTTT. This encodes CASSIRTSGGAGDTQYF.